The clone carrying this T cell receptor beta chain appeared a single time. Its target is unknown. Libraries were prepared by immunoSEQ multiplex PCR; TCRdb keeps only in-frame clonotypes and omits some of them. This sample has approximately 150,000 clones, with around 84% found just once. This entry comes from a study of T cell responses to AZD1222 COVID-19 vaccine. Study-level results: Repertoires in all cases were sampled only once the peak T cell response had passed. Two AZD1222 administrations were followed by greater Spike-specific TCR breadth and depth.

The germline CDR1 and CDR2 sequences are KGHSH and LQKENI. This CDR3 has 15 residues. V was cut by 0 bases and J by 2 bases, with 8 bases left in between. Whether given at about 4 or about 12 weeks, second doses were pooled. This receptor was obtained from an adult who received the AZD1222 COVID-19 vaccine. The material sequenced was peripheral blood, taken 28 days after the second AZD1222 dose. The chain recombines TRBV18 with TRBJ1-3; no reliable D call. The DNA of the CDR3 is TGTGCCAGCTCACCACCCGCGAATGCTGGAAACACCATATATTTT. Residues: CASSPPANAGNTIYF. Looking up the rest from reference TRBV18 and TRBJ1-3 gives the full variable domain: NAGVMQNPRHLVRRRGQEARLRCSPMKGHSHVYWYRQLPEEGLKFMVYLQKENIIDESGMPKERFSAEFPKEGPSILRIQQVVRGDSAAYFCASSPPANAGNTIYFGEGSWLTVV.